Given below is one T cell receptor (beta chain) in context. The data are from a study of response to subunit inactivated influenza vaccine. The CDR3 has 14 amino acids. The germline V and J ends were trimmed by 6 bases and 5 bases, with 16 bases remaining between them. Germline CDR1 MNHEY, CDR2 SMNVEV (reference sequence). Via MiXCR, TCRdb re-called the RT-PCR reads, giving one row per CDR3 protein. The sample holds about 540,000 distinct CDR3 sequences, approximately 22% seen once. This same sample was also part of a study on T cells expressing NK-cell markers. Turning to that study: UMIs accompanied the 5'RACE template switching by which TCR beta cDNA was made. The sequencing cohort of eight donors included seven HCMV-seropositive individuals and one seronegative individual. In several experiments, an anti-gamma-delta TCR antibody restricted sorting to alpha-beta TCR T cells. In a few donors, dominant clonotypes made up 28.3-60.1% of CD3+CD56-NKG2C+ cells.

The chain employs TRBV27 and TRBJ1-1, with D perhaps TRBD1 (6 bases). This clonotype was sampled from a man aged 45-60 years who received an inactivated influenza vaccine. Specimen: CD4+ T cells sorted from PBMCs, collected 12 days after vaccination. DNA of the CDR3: TGTGCCAGCAGGTCCTATCGAGGGGGGACTGAAGCTTTCTTT. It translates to CASRSYRGGTEAFF.